This T cell receptor beta chain was observed in a study of cytomegalovirus exposure and HLA in healthy donors. Study findings and constraints: Some V segments (TRBV6-2 and TRBV6-3 among them) were excluded as indistinguishable.

There are a few counts of this clone. The antigen is undetermined. Amplification used 60 Vbeta primers and 13 Jbeta primers. Measured with immunoSEQ multiplex PCR; TCRdb has only the in-frame clones, and not every one. The data show 90,000 to 140,000 clones, almost 70% seen once. CDR1 is MNHEY, CDR2 SMNVEV, per germline (reference sequence). V lost 7 bases and J lost 0, with 13 bases in between. CDR3 size: 14 residues. This chain joins TRBV27 and TRBJ2-7; D gene ambiguous. The material sequenced was PBMCs. This sequence was found in a man aged 30-40 years in good health and CMV-seronegative. The chain's CDR3 is CASKVAGSSYEQYF. Here the CDR3 DNA reads TGTGCCAGCAAAGTGGCAGGCAGCTCCTACGAGCAGTACTTC.